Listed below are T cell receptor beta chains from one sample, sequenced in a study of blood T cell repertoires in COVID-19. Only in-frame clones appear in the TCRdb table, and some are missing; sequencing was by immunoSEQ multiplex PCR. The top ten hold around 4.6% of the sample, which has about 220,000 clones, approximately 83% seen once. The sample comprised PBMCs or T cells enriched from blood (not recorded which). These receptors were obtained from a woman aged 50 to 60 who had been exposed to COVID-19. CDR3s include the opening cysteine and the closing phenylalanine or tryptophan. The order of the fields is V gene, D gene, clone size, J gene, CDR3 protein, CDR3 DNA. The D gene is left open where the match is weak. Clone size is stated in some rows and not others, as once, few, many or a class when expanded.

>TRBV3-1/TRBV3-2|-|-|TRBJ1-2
CASSRSGTWNYGYTF
TGTGCCAGCAGTCGCTCCGGGACATGGAACTATGGCTACACCTTC
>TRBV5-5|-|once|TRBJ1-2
CASSLAPTDGSYGYTF
TGTGCCAGCAGCTTGGCCCCGACAGATGGTAGCTATGGCTACACCTTC
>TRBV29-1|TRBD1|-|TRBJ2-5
CSAETGGEETQYF
TGCAGCGCCGAGACAGGGGGCGAAGAGACCCAGTACTTC
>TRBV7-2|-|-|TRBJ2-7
CASSLGGYSYEQYF
TGTGCCAGCAGCTTGGGGGGATACTCCTACGAGCAGTACTTC
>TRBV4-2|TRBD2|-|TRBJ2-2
CASSQLAGGTGELFF
TGTGCCAGCAGCCAACTAGCGGGGGGGACCGGGGAGCTGTTTTTT
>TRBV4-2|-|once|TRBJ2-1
CASSQDFLNEQFF
TGTGCCAGCAGCCAAGATTTCCTCAATGAGCAGTTCTTC
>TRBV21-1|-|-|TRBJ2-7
CASSKEAGSYEQYF
TGTGCCAGCAGCAAAGAAGCAGGCTCCTACGAGCAGTACTTC
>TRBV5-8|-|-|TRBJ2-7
CAISSRGISYEQYF
TGTGCCATTTCGTCGAGAGGTATCTCCTACGAGCAGTACTTC
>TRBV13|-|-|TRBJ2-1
CASSLGKVPREQFF
TGTGCCAGCAGCTTAGGGAAAGTCCCGAGGGAGCAGTTCTTC
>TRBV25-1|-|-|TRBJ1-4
CASSEQGFNEKLFF
TGTGCCAGCAGTGAACAGGGGTTTAATGAAAAACTGTTTTTT
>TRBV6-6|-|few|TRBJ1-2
CASSWPEGERNYGYTF
TGTGCCAGCAGTTGGCCGGAGGGAGAACGGAACTATGGCTACACCTTC
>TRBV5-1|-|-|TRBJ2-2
CASSFDTNTGELFF
TGCGCCAGCAGTTTTGACACAAACACCGGGGAGCTGTTTTTT
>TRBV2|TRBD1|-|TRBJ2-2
CATGQGPTGELFF
TGTGCCACTGGACAGGGGCCAACCGGGGAGCTGTTTTTT
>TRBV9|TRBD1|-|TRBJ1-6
CASSVTGEINSPLHF
TGTGCCAGCAGCGTAACAGGGGAAATCAATTCACCCCTCCACTTT
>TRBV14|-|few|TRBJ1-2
CASSQEIARGYTF
TGTGCCAGCAGCCAAGAGATCGCCCGGGGCTACACCTTC
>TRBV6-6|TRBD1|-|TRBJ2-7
CASSPYVGQGFHEQYF
TGTGCCAGCAGTCCCTACGTGGGACAGGGATTCCACGAGCAGTACTTC
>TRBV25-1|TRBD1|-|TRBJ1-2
CASSDRAANYGYTF
TGTGCCAGCAGCGACAGGGCCGCTAACTATGGCTACACCTTC
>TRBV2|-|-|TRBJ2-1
CATGESEQFF
TGTGCCACCGGGGAGAGTGAGCAGTTCTTC
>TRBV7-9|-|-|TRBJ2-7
CASSRDYEQYF
TGTGCCAGCAGCCGCGACTACGAGCAGTACTTC
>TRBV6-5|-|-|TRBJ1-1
CASSYGRVMNTEAFF
TGTGCCAGCAGTTACGGGCGGGTCATGAACACTGAAGCTTTCTTT
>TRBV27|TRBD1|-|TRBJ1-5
CASSSKTGYNQPQHF
TGTGCCAGCAGTTCCAAGACAGGGTACAATCAGCCCCAGCATTTT
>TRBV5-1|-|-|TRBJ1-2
CASSGLQGPAGYTF
TGCGCCAGCAGCGGCCTACAGGGCCCGGCGGGCTACACCTTC
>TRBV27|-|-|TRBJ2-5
CASSLASRETQYF
TGTGCCAGCAGTTTAGCTAGCAGAGAGACCCAGTACTTC
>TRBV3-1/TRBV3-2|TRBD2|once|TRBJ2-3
CASSQRRGAGTDTQYF
TGTGCCAGCAGCCAAAGGCGGGGGGCGGGGACAGATACGCAGTATTTT
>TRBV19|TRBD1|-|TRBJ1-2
CASTTSGTEFYGYTF
TGTGCCAGTACTACGTCCGGGACAGAGTTCTATGGCTACACCTTC
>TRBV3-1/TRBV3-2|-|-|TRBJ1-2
CASSLPGTSYGYTF
TGTGCCAGCAGCCTTCCCGGGACTTCTTATGGCTACACCTTC
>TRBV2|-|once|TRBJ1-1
CASSEWEYTEAFF
TGTGCCAGCAGTGAATGGGAGTACACTGAAGCTTTCTTT
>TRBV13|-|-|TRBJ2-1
CASSFNQGNEQFF
TGTGCCAGCAGCTTCAATCAGGGGAATGAGCAGTTCTTC
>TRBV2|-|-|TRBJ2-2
CASRHRLERVANTGELFF
TGTGCCAGCAGACATCGGCTGGAGCGGGTCGCGAACACCGGGGAGCTGTTTTTT
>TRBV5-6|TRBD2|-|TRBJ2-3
CASSSPSGGTFTDTQYF
TGTGCCAGCAGCTCCCCCAGCGGGGGGACCTTCACAGATACGCAGTATTTT
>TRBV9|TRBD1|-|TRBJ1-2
CASSGRTGNGYTF
TGTGCCAGCTCGGGGAGGACAGGGAACGGCTACACCTTC
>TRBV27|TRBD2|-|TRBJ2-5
CASSQTAPGLARTQYF
TGTGCCAGCAGTCAGACAGCTCCGGGACTAGCGAGGACCCAGTACTTC
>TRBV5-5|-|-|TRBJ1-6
CASSLKGGQFYNSPLHF
TGTGCCAGCAGCCTAAAGGGGGGGCAGTTCTATAATTCACCCCTCCACTTT
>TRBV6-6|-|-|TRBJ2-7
CASSPPAGSAYEQYF
TGTGCCAGCAGTCCCCCCGCCGGGTCGGCCTACGAGCAGTACTTC
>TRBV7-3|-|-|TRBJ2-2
CASSLKRQLNTGELFF
TGTGCCAGCAGCCTTAAGAGACAGTTGAACACCGGGGAGCTGTTTTTT
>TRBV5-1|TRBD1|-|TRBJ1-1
CASSAVGQGAREAFF
TGCGCCAGCAGCGCCGTTGGGCAGGGGGCGCGGGAAGCTTTCTTT